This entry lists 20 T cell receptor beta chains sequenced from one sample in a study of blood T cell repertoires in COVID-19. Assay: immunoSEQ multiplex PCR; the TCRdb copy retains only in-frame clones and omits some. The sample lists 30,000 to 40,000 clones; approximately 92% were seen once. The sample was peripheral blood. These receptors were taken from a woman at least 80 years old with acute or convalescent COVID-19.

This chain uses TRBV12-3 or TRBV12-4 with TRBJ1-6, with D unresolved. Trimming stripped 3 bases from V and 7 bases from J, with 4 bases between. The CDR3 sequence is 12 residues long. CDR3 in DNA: TGTGCCAGCAGTTTTGGCAATTCACCCCTCCACTTT. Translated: CASSFGNSPLHF.

CDR3: CASSSNSGGAFYNEQFF. The CDR3 DNA is TGTGCCAGCAGTTCCAATAGCGGGGGGGCCTTTTACAATGAGCAGTTCTTC. The J gene is TRBJ2-1, the V gene TRBV6-2 or TRBV6-3; 11 nucleotides agree with TRBD2. This CDR3 is built from 17 residues. With 4 bases clipped from V and 4 bases from J, the junction kept 9 bases outside the gene matches. Germline lookup yields CDR1 MNHEY and CDR2 SVGEGT.

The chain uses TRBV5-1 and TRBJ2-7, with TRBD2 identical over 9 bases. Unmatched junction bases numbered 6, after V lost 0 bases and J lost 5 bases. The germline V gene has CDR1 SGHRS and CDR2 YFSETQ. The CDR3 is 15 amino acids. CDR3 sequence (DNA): TGCGCCAGCAGCTTGGTCCCTAGCGGGGTCGACGAGCAGTACTTC. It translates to CASSLVPSGVDEQYF. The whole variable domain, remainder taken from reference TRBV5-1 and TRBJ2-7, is KAGVTQTPRYLIKTRGQQVTLSCSPISGHRSVSWYQQTPGQGLQFLFEYFSETQRNKGNFPGRFSGRQFSNSRSEMNVSTLELGDSALYLCASSLVPSGVDEQYFGPGTRLTVT.

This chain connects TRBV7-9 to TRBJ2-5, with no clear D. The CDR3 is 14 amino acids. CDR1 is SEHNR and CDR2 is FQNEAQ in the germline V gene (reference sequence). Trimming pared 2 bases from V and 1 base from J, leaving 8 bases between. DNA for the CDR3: TGTGCCAGCAGCTTAACAGTCATCCAAGAGACCCAGTACTTC. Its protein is CASSLTVIQETQYF.

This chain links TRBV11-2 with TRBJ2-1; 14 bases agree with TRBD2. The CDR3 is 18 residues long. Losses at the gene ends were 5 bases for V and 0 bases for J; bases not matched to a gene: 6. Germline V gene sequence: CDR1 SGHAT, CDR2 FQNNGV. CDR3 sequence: CASSPGLAGASSYNEQFF. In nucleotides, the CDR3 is TGTGCCAGCAGCCCGGGACTAGCGGGGGCCAGCTCCTACAATGAGCAGTTCTTC.

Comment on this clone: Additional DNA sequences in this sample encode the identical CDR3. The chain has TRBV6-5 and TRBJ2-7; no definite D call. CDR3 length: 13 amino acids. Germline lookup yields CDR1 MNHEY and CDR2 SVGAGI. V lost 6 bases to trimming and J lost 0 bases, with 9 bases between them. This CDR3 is CASSVVSSYEQYF. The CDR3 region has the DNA TGTGCCAGCAGCGTCGTATCCTCCTACGAGCAGTACTTC.

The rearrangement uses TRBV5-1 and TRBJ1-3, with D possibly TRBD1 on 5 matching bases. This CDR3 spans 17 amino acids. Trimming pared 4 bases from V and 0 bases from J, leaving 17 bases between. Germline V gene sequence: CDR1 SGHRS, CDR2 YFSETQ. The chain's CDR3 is CASSPLGGHGSGNTIYF. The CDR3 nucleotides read TGCGCCAGCAGCCCCCTCGGTGGACACGGCTCTGGAAACACCATATATTTT.

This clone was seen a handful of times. Here the CDR3 DNA reads TGTGCCAGTAGTATAGGGGGACAGGGCTCCGGGGAGCTGTTTTTT. It yields the protein CASSIGGQGSGELFF. This chain joins TRBV19 and TRBJ2-2, with 9 bases aligning to TRBD1. The CDR3 is made up of 15 amino acids. Per germline, CDR1 LNHDA and CDR2 SQIVND (reference sequence). Trimming cost V 1 base and J 6 bases; bases outside gene matches: 3. The complete variable domain, with remaining parts taken from reference TRBV19 and TRBJ2-2, reads DGGITQSPKYLFRKEGQNVTLSCEQNLNHDAMYWYRQDPGQGLRLIYYSQIVNDFQKGDIAEGYSVSREKKESFPLTVTSAQKNPTAFYLCASSIGGQGSGELFFGEGSRLTVL.

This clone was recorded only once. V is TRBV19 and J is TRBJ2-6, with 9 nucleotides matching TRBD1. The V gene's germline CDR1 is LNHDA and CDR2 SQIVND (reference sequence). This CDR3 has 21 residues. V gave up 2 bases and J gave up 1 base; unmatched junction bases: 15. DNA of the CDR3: TGTGCCAGTAGTATAACCCCTTACCGGGACAGGGATTCATCTGGGGCCAACGTCCTGACTTTC. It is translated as CASSITPYRDRDSSGANVLTF. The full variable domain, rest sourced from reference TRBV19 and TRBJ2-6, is DGGITQSPKYLFRKEGQNVTLSCEQNLNHDAMYWYRQDPGQGLRLIYYSQIVNDFQKGDIAEGYSVSREKKESFPLTVTSAQKNPTAFYLCASSITPYRDRDSSGANVLTFGAGSRLTVL.

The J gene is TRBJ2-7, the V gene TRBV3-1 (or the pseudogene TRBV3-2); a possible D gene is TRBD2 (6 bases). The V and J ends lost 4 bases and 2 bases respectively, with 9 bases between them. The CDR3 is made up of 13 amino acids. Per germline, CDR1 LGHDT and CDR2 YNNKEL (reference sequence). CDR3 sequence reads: CASSRLGPYEQYF. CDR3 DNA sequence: TGTGCCAGCAGCCGACTAGGGCCCTACGAGCAGTACTTC.

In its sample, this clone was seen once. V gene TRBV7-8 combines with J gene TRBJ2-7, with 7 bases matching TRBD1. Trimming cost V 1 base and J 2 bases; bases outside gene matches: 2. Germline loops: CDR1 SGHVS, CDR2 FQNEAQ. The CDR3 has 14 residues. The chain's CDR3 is CASSLDRGPYEQYF. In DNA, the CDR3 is TGTGCCAGCAGCTTAGACAGGGGCCCCTACGAGCAGTACTTC.

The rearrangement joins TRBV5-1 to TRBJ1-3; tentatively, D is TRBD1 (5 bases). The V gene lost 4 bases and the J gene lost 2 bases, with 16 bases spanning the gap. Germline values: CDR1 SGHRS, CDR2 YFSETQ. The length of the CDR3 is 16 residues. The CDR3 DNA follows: TGCGCCAGCAGCAGGGACGGGGGTAGGACTGGAAACACCATATATTTT. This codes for CASSRDGGRTGNTIYF. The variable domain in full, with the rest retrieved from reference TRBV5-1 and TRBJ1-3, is KAGVTQTPRYLIKTRGQQVTLSCSPISGHRSVSWYQQTPGQGLQFLFEYFSETQRNKGNFPGRFSGRQFSNSRSEMNVSTLELGDSALYLCASSRDGGRTGNTIYFGEGSWLTVV.

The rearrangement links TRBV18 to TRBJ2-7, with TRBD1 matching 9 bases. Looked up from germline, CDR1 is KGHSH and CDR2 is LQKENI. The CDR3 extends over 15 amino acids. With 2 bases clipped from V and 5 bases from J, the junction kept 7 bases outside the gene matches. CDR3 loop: CASSPFGTGRNEQYF. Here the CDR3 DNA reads TGTGCCAGCTCACCATTCGGGACAGGGAGAAACGAGCAGTACTTC.

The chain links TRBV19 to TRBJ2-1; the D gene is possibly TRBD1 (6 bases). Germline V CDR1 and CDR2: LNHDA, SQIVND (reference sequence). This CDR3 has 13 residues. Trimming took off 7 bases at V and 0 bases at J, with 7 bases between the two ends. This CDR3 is CASKGDSYNEQFF. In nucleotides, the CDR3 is TGTGCCAGTAAGGGGGACTCCTACAATGAGCAGTTCTTC.

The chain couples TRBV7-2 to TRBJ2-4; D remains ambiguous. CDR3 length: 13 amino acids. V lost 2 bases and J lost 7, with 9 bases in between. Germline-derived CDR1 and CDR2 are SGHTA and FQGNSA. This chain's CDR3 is CASSLSANNIQYF. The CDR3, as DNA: TGTGCCAGCAGCTTAAGCGCAAACAACATTCAGTACTTC.

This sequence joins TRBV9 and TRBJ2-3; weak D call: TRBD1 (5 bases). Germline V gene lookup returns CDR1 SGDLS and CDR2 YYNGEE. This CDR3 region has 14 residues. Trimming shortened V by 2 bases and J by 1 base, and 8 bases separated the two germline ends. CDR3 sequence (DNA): TGTGCCAGCAGCGTTGGCAGGGGCACAGATACGCAGTATTTT. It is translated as CASSVGRGTDTQYF.

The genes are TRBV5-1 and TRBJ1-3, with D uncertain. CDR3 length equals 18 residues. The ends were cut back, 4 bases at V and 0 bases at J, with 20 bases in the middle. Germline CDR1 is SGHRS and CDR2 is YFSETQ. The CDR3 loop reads CASSARTGTGTSGNTIYF. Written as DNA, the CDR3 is TGCGCCAGCAGCGCGAGGACGGGTACGGGAACCTCTGGAAACACCATATATTTT. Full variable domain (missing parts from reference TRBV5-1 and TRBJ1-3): KAGVTQTPRYLIKTRGQQVTLSCSPISGHRSVSWYQQTPGQGLQFLFEYFSETQRNKGNFPGRFSGRQFSNSRSEMNVSTLELGDSALYLCASSARTGTGTSGNTIYFGEGSWLTVV.

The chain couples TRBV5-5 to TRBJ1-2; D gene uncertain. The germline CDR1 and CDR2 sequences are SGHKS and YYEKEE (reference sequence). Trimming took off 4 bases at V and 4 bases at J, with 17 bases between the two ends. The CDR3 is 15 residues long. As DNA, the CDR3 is TGTGCCAGCAGCCGGGAATACGACCAAGCCTATGGCTACACCTTC. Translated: CASSREYDQAYGYTF.

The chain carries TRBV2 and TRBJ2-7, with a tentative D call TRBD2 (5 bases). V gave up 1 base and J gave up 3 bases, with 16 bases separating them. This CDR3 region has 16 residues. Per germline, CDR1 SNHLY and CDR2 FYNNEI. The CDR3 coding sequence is TGTGCCAGCAGTGAAGGCGGGTCTCACCATTTCTACGAGCAGTACTTC. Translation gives CASSEGGSHHFYEQYF.

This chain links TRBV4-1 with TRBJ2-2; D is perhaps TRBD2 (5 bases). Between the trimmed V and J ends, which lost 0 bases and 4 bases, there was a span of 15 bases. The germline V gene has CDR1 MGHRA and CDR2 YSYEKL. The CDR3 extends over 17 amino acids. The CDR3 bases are TGCGCCAGCAGCCAAGATTTAGCGACTACCCTCACCGGGGAGCTGTTTTTT. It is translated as CASSQDLATTLTGELFF.